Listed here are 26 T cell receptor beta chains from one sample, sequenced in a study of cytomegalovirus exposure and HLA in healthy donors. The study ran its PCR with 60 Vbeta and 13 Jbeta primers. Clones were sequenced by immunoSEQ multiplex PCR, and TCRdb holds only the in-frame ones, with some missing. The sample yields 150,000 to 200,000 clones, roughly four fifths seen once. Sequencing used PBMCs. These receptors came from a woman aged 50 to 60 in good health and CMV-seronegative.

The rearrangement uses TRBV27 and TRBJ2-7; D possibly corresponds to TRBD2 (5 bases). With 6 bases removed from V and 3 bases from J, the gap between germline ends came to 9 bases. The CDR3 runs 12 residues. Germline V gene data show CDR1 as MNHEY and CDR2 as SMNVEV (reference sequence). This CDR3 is CASRTDYYEQYF. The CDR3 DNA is TGTGCCAGCAGAACAGACTACTACGAGCAGTACTTC.

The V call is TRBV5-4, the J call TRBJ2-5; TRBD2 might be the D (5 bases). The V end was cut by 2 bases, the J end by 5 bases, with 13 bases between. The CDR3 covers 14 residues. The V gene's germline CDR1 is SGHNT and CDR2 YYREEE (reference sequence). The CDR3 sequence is CASSFRGLWETQYF. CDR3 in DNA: TGTGCCAGCAGCTTTCGGGGTTTATGGGAGACCCAGTACTTC.

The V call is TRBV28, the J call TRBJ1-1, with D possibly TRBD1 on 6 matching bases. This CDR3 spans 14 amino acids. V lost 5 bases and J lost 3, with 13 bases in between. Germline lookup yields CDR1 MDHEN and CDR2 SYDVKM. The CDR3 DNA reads TGTGCCAGCAGTCCTACAGGGAGTTACACTGAAGCTTTCTTT. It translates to CASSPTGSYTEAFF.

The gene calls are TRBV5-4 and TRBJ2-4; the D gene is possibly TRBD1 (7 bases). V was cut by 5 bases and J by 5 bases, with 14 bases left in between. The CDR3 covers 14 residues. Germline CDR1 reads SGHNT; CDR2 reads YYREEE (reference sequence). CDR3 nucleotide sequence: TGTGCCAGCAGGCCCCAGGGGGGCCAAAACATTCAGTACTTC. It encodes CASRPQGGQNIQYF.

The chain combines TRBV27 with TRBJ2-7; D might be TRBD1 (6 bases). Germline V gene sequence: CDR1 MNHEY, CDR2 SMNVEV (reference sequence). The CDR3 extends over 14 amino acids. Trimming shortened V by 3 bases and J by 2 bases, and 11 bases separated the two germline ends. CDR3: CASSFIGQPYEQYF. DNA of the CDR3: TGTGCCAGCAGTTTTATAGGACAGCCCTACGAGCAGTACTTC.

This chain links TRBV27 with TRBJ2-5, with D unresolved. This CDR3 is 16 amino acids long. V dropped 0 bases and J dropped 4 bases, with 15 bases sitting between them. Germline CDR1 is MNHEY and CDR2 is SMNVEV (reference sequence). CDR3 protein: CASSLSKAGLSETQYF. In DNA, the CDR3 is TGTGCCAGCAGTTTATCGAAGGCAGGTTTGTCAGAGACCCAGTACTTC.

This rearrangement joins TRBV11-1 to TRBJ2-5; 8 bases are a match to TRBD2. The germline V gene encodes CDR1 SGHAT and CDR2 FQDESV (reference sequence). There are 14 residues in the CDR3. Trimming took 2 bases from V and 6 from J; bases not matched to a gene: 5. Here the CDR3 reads CASSLFLAGQTQYF. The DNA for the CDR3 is TGTGCCAGCAGCTTATTCCTAGCGGGCCAGACCCAGTACTTC.

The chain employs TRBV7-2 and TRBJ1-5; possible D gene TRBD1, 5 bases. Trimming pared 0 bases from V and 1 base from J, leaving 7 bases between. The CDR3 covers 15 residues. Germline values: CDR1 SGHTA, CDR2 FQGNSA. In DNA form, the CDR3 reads TGTGCCAGCAGCTTAGCGGGGGGAAGCAATCAGCCCCAGCATTTT. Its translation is CASSLAGGSNQPQHF.

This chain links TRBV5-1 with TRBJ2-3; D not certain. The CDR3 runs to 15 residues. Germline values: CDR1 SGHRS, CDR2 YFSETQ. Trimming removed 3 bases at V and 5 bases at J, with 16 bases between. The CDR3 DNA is TGCGCCAGCAGCTCCGAACCGTCGGGTCAAGATACGCAGTATTTT. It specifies CASSSEPSGQDTQYF.

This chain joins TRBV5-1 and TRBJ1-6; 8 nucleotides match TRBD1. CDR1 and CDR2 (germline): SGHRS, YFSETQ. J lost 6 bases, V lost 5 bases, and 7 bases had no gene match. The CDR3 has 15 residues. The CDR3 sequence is CASSPQGASNSPLHF. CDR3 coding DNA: TGCGCCAGCAGTCCCCAGGGGGCAAGTAATTCACCCCTCCACTTT. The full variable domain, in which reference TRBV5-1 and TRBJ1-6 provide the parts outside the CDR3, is KAGVTQTPRYLIKTRGQQVTLSCSPISGHRSVSWYQQTPGQGLQFLFEYFSETQRNKGNFPGRFSGRQFSNSRSEMNVSTLELGDSALYLCASSPQGASNSPLHFGNGTRLTVT.

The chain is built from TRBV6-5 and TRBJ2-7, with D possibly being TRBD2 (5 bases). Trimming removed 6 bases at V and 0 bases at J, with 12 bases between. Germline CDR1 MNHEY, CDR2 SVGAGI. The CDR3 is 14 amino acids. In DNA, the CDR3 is TGTGCCAGCAGAGACGACCGGGACTCCTACGAGCAGTACTTC. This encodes CASRDDRDSYEQYF.

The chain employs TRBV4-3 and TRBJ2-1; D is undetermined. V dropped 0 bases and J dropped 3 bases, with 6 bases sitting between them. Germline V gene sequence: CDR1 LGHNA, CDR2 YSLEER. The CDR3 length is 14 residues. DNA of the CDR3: TGCGCCAGCAGCCAAGAAACTGTCTACAATGAGCAGTTCTTC. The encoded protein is CASSQETVYNEQFF.

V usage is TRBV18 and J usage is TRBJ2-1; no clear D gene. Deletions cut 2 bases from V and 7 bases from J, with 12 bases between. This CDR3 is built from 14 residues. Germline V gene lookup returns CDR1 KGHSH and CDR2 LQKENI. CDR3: CASSPSSRVNEQFF. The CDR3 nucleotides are TGTGCCAGCTCACCATCGTCTCGGGTAAATGAGCAGTTCTTC.

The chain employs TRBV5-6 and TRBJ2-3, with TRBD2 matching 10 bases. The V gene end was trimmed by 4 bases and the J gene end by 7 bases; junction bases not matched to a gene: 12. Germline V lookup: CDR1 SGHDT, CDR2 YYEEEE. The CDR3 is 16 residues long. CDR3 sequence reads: CASSPLAGEIVYTQYF. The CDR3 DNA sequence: TGTGCCAGCAGCCCCCTAGCGGGAGAAATTGTGTATACGCAGTATTTT.

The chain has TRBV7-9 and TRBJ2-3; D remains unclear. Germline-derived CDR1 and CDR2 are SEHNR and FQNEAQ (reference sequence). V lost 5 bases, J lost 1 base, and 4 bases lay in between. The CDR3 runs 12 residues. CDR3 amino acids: CASSPGTDTQYF. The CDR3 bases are TGTGCCAGCAGCCCCGGCACAGATACGCAGTATTTT.

The DNA of the CDR3 is TGTGCCAGCAGCTTAATCCAGGGGTTGTACAATGAGCAGTTCTTC. It encodes CASSLIQGLYNEQFF. The chain carries TRBV7-2 and TRBJ2-1; weak D call: TRBD1 (6 bases). V shed 2 bases and J shed 4 bases, with 12 bases lying between them. This CDR3 comprises 15 residues. CDR1 and CDR2 (germline): SGHTA, FQGNSA.

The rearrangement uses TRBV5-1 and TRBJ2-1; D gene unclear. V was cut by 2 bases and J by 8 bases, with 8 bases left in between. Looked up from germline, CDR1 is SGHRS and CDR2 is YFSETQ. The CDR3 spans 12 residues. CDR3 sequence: CASSFLSDEQFF. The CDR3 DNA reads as TGCGCCAGCAGCTTTCTAAGCGATGAGCAGTTCTTC.

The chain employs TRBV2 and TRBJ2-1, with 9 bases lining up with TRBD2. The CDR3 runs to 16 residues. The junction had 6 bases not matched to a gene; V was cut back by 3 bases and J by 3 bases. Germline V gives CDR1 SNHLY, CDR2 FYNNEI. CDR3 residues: CASSDRGLALYNEQFF. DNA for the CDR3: TGTGCCAGCAGTGACCGGGGACTAGCTCTCTACAATGAGCAGTTCTTC. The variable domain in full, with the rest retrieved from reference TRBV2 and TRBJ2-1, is EPEVTQTPSHQVTQMGQEVILRCVPISNHLYFYWYRQILGQKVEFLVSFYNNEISEKSEIFDDQFSVERPDGSNFTLKIRSTKLEDSAMYFCASSDRGLALYNEQFFGPGTRLTVL.

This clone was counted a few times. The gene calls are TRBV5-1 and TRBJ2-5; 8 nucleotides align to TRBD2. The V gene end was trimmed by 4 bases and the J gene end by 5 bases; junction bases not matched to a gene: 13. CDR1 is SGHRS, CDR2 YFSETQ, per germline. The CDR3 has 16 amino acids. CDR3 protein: CASSPQPAGGGETQYF. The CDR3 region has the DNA TGCGCCAGCAGCCCCCAACCTGCGGGGGGTGGGGAGACCCAGTACTTC.

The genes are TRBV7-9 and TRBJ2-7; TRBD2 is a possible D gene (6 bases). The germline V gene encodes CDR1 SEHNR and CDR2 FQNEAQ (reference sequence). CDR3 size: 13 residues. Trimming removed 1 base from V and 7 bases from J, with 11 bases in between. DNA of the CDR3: TGTGCCAGCAGCTTAGTCCTTGGAGGGGAGCAGTACTTC. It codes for CASSLVLGGEQYF.

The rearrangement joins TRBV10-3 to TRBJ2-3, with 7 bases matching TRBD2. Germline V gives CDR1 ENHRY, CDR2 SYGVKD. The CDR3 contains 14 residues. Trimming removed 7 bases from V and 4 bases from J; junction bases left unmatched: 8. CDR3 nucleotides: TGTGCCATCATGGTGGGAGGGAGTGCAGATACGCAGTATTTT. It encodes CAIMVGGSADTQYF.

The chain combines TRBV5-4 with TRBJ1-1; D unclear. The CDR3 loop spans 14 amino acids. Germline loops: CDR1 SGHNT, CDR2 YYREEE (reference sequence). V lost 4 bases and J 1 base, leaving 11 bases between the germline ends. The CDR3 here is CASSVAVPNTEAFF. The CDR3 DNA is TGTGCCAGCAGCGTTGCGGTTCCGAACACTGAAGCTTTCTTT.

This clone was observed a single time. This CDR3 reads CAIGSIPYEQYF. The CDR3 DNA reads as TGCGCCATCGGTTCCATCCCCTACGAGCAGTACTTC. This sequence joins TRBV10-2 and TRBJ2-7, with no clear D. The V and J ends lost 10 bases and 2 bases respectively, with 12 bases between them. CDR1 WSHSY and CDR2 SAAADI come from the germline V gene. The CDR3 loop spans 12 amino acids.

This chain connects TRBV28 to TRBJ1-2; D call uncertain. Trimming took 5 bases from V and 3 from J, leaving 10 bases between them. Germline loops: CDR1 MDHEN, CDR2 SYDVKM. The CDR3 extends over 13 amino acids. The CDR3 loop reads CASSGELHYGYTF. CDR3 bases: TGTGCCAGCAGTGGGGAGCTCCACTATGGCTACACCTTC.

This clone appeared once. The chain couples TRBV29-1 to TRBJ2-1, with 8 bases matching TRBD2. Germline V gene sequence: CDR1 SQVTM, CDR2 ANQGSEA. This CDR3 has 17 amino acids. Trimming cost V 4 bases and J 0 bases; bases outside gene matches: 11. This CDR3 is CSVGGSGGRSSYNEQFF. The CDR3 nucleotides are TGCAGCGTTGGGGGCAGCGGGGGCCGCAGCTCCTACAATGAGCAGTTCTTC.

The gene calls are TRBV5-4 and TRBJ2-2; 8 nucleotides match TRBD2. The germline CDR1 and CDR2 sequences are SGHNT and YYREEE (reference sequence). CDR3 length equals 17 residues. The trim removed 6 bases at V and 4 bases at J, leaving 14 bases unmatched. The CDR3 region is CASTLGSGGRGTGELFF. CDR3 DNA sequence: TGTGCCAGCACCCTCGGGTCGGGAGGGAGGGGCACCGGGGAGCTGTTTTTT.